The clone carrying this T cell receptor (beta chain) was seen a few times. These data come from a study of blood T cell repertoires in COVID-19. Study background: Samples taken during acute and convalescent COVID-19 were collected in the United States, Italy and Spain. The analysed material was cDNA or gDNA that came from T cells, B-cell-depleted T cells, or PBMCs.

Authors' data handling: Reference gene primer amplification yielded estimated nucleated cell counts. Sequenced by immunoSEQ multiplex PCR; TCRdb stores in-frame clones only, minus some. Clone size and the V and J calls come from that table; the DNA yielded D and trimming. The sample yields 100,000 to 150,000 clones, around nine tenths seen once. V lost 2 bases and J lost 8, with 13 bases in between. Looked up from germline, CDR1 is KGHSH and CDR2 is LQKENI. This CDR3 spans 14 amino acids. Sequencing used peripheral blood. V is TRBV18 and J is TRBJ2-1, with unresolved D. The source of this sequence is an elderly woman with acute or convalescent COVID-19. CDR3 sequence reads: CASSPDSYVDEQFF. The CDR3 bases are TGTGCCAGCTCACCAGACTCTTACGTGGATGAGCAGTTCTTC. Full variable domain (outside the CDR3, taken from reference TRBV18 and TRBJ2-1): NAGVMQNPRHLVRRRGQEARLRCSPMKGHSHVYWYRQLPEEGLKFMVYLQKENIIDESGMPKERFSAEFPKEGPSILRIQQVVRGDSAAYFCASSPDSYVDEQFFGPGTRLTVL.